This TCR beta chain was captured in a study of cytomegalovirus exposure and HLA in healthy donors. The CDR3 runs to 15 residues. Trimming removed 4 bases from V and 5 bases from J, with 18 bases in between. From germline, CDR1 is SGDLS and CDR2 YYNGEE. Vbeta (60) and Jbeta (13) primers were used in the PCR. Here immunoSEQ multiplex PCR was the method, and the copy in TCRdb shows in-frame clones only, minus some. The sample has 60,000 to 80,000 clones. The specimen was PBMCs. V gene TRBV9 combines with J gene TRBJ1-1, with D tentatively TRBD1 (6 bases). The TCR sequence derives from a boy under 18 in good health and CMV-seronegative. The CDR3 nucleotides read TGTGCCAGCAGCATATCCACGACAGGACTTACTGAAGCTTTCTTT. Translation gives CASSISTTGLTEAFF.